The 26 T cell receptor beta chains listed next were all sequenced from one sample in a study of blood T cells in healthy people across ages. Then a second PCR, running about 7 to 11 cycles, was carried out with a sample-barcoded 5' primer and a J-beta primer mix. One entry per CDR3 protein, called by TCRdb with MiXCR from the 5' RACE reads. This sample has about 580,000 distinct CDR3 sequences, with roughly 43% found just once. The sample consisted of blood. These TCRs come from an elderly man in good health.

The genes are TRBV3-1 and TRBJ1-1; D gene unclear. Germline V gives CDR1 LGHDT, CDR2 YNNKEL (reference sequence). V gave up 1 base and J gave up 1 base, with 13 bases separating them. CDR3 length equals 16 residues. The CDR3 is CASSQGLRETNTEAFF. The CDR3 DNA reads TGTGCCAGCAGCCAAGGACTTCGCGAAACGAACACTGAAGCTTTCTTT.

This chain connects TRBV6-2 or TRBV6-3 to TRBJ1-5, with a weak D call TRBD1 (6 bases). The V end lost 2 bases, the J end lost 7 bases, and 15 bases lay between the germline ends. Per germline, CDR1 MNHEY and CDR2 SVGEGT. The CDR3 spans 15 residues. The CDR3 DNA reads as TGTGCCAGCAGTTACCGGGGGGCGGGCGAGCAGCCCCAGCATTTT. It yields the protein CASSYRGAGEQPQHF.

The rearrangement links TRBV18 to TRBJ2-7; no clear D gene. The germline V gene encodes CDR1 KGHSH and CDR2 LQKENI. This CDR3 is 12 amino acids long. Trimming cost V 3 bases and J 2 bases, with 5 bases left between them. CDR3 sequence (DNA): TGTGCCAGCTCACCTTGGGCCTACGAGCAGTACTTC. Protein: CASSPWAYEQYF.

The chain joins TRBV3-1 to TRBJ2-1; TRBD2 agrees at 7 bases. V lost 1 base to trimming and J lost 10 bases; unmatched junction nucleotides: 7. Germline-derived CDR1 and CDR2 are LGHDT and YNNKEL (reference sequence). This CDR3 has 14 residues. The CDR3 protein is CASSQGQRGGEQFF. The CDR3 DNA reads as TGTGCCAGCAGCCAAGGGCAGCGGGGAGGCGAGCAGTTCTTC.

The chain uses TRBV20-1 and TRBJ2-3; TRBD2 matches at 8 bases. With 5 bases clipped from V and 12 bases from J, the junction kept 7 bases outside the gene matches. Germline loops: CDR1 DFQATT, CDR2 SNEGSKA (reference sequence). This CDR3 has 11 residues. The CDR3 sequence: CSAVLAGTQYF. The CDR3 bases are TGCAGTGCTGTTCTAGCGGGTACACAGTATTTT.

This clonotype was counted only a few times. This chain uses TRBV20-1 with TRBJ2-1; no firm D call. This CDR3 spans 11 amino acids. Germline-derived CDR1 and CDR2 are DFQATT and SNEGSKA (reference sequence). The ends were cut back, 4 bases at V and 8 bases at J, with 9 bases in the middle. The CDR3 coding sequence is TGCAGTGCTAATGGGATAGATGAGCAGTTCTTC. Translated, it gives CSANGIDEQFF.

Concerning this clonotype: Just one base apart from a much larger clone, this may be a read error. The chain recombines TRBV6-6 with TRBJ2-5, with D maybe TRBD2 (5 bases). The CDR3 has 14 amino acids. Germline CDR1 reads MNHNY; CDR2 reads SVGAGI (reference sequence). The CDR3 nucleotides are TGTGCCAGCAGTGACTCTGCTAGCTCAGAGACCCAGTACTTC. Amino acid sequence: CASSDSASSETQYF.

DNA for the CDR3: TGCGCCAGCAGCGCAACAGGGGGCGTCTACGAGCAGTACTTC. It is translated as CASSATGGVYEQYF. This sequence joins TRBV5-1 and TRBJ2-7, with 9 bases matching TRBD1. The CDR3 spans 14 residues. Trimming removed 4 bases from V and 3 bases from J; junction bases left unmatched: 5. In germline, CDR1 is SGHRS, CDR2 YFSETQ.

This clonotype was seen more than once but under ten times. The chain links TRBV20-1 to TRBJ2-4; TRBD2 aligns across 10 bases. The end of the DNA aligns better with TRBJ2-7, so the J call may be wrong. CDR3 length: 15 residues. The germline CDR1 and CDR2 sequences are DFQATT and SNEGSKA (reference sequence). The CDR3 is CSASLPGLAKNEQYF. The DNA of the CDR3 is TGCAGTGCTAGCCTACCGGGACTAGCGAAAAACGAGCAGTACTTC.

The chain carries TRBV20-1 and TRBJ1-6; no definite D call. This CDR3 is built from 14 residues. V lost 3 bases, J lost 7 bases, and 13 bases lay in between. Germline V gives CDR1 DFQATT, CDR2 SNEGSKA (reference sequence). The CDR3 DNA reads as TGCAGTGCTAGTAGAGCCGAAGGAAATTCACCCCTCCACTTT. This translates into CSASRAEGNSPLHF.

V usage is TRBV29-1 and J usage is TRBJ2-7; a weak D match, TRBD1 (6 bases). Trimming stripped 4 bases from V and 3 bases from J, with 13 bases between. Germline V gives CDR1 SQVTM, CDR2 ANQGSEA. The CDR3 totals 13 residues. The CDR3 region has the DNA TGCAGCGTTGGGGCAGGGGAGTTCTACGAGCAGTACTTC. As protein: CSVGAGEFYEQYF.

The chain carries TRBV20-1 and TRBJ2-1, with 7 bases that match TRBD1. CDR1 is DFQATT and CDR2 is SNEGSKA in the germline V gene (reference sequence). The CDR3 runs 13 residues. The V and J ends lost 5 bases and 5 bases, in that order; junction bases with no gene match: 6. The CDR3 DNA is TGCAGTGCTGGGGACAGTCTCAACAATGAGCAGTTCTTC. Amino acids: CSAGDSLNNEQFF.

Ten or more counts support this clonotype. The J gene is TRBJ1-1, the V gene TRBV6-5, with unresolved D. Deletions cut 6 bases from V and 1 base from J, with 9 bases between. The CDR3 is 13 amino acids. CDR1 and CDR2 (germline): MNHEY, SVGAGI. CDR3 in amino acids: CASSYRQNTEAFF. The CDR3 DNA sequence: TGTGCCAGCAGCTACCGACAGAACACTGAAGCTTTCTTT.

V usage is TRBV4-3 and J usage is TRBJ1-4; 8 nucleotides agree with TRBD1. The CDR3 runs 16 residues. The trim removed 4 bases at V and 8 bases at J, leaving 12 bases unmatched. The germline gives CDR1 LGHNA, CDR2 YSLEER. CDR3 loop: CASSRGRGQGEEKLFF. CDR3 bases: TGCGCCAGCAGCCGCGGCCGAGGACAGGGTGAAGAAAAACTGTTTTTT.

This clonotype was seen only a few times. V usage is TRBV7-2 and J usage is TRBJ2-7; D is uncertain. Trimming shortened V by 2 bases and J by 3 bases, and 8 bases separated the two germline ends. The CDR3 length is 13 residues. The germline V gene has CDR1 SGHTA and CDR2 FQGNSA. CDR3 residues: CASSLWVNYEQYF. The CDR3 bases are TGTGCCAGCAGCTTATGGGTCAACTACGAGCAGTACTTC. Together with reference TRBV7-2 and TRBJ2-7, the CDR3 gives the full variable domain: GAGVSQSPSNKVTEKGKDVELRCDPISGHTALYWYRQSLGQGLEFLIYFQGNSAPDKSGLPSDRFSAERTGGSVSTLTIQRTQQEDSAVYLCASSLWVNYEQYFGPGTRLTVT.

This clonotype was recorded a few times. The chain joins TRBV7-2 to TRBJ2-3; D is perhaps TRBD1 or TRBD2 (6 bases each). This CDR3 has 18 amino acids. CDR1 and CDR2 (germline): SGHTA, FQGNSA. V shed 5 bases and J shed 1 base, with 22 bases lying between them. CDR3 loop: CASSPVDGGHTGTDTQYF. The DNA of the CDR3 is TGTGCCAGCAGCCCAGTTGACGGGGGCCATACAGGCACAGATACGCAGTATTTT. Full variable domain (missing parts from reference TRBV7-2 and TRBJ2-3): GAGVSQSPSNKVTEKGKDVELRCDPISGHTALYWYRQSLGQGLEFLIYFQGNSAPDKSGLPSDRFSAERTGGSVSTLTIQRTQQEDSAVYLCASSPVDGGHTGTDTQYFGPGTRLTVL.

The rearrangement uses TRBV2 and TRBJ2-3; 12 bases are shared with TRBD2. This CDR3 spans 17 amino acids. J gave up 3 bases and V 6 bases, and 10 bases lay outside the gene matches. From germline, CDR1 is SNHLY and CDR2 FYNNEI. CDR3 sequence: CASSLTTSGSLTDTQYF. CDR3 DNA sequence: TGTGCCAGCAGCCTAACGACTAGCGGGAGTTTAACAGATACGCAGTATTTT. The full variable domain, with the rest looked up from reference TRBV2 and TRBJ2-3, is EPEVTQTPSHQVTQMGQEVILRCVPISNHLYFYWYRQILGQKVEFLVSFYNNEISEKSEIFDDQFSVERPDGSNFTLKIRSTKLEDSAMYFCASSLTTSGSLTDTQYFGPGTRLTVL.

The chain employs TRBV29-1 and TRBJ2-7, with D perhaps assigned TRBD1 or TRBD2 (6 bases each). Germline CDR1 is SQVTM and CDR2 is ANQGSEA. The CDR3 contains 13 residues. The V and J ends lost 4 bases and 2 bases respectively, with 12 bases between them. DNA of the CDR3: TGCAGCGTTGGGTCGGGGGCAGCCTACGAGCAGTACTTC. This encodes CSVGSGAAYEQYF.

Concerning this clonotype itself: This may stem from a read error, because a much larger clone lies one nucleotide away. The J gene is TRBJ2-6, the V gene TRBV6-6; perhaps TRBD1 as D (5 bases). The CDR3 length is 15 residues. Germline CDR1 and CDR2: MNHNY and SVGAGI (reference sequence). The CDR3 region has the DNA TGTGCCAGCAGTTACTCAAGGGCTGGGGCCAACATCCTGACTTTC. Residues: CASSYSRAGANILTF.

This clonotype was recorded once. The chain is built from TRBV7-2 and TRBJ1-2; no definite D call. V lost 4 bases and J lost 4, with 13 bases in between. The germline CDR1 and CDR2 sequences are SGHTA and FQGNSA. This CDR3 has 14 residues. The CDR3 DNA follows: TGTGCCAGCAGCTCAGAGAACAGACCCTATGGCTACACCTTC. It translates to CASSSENRPYGYTF.

The DNA for the CDR3 is TGCGCCAGCAGCGTTCTAGCGGGAGAGAAGGATGGGTACGAGCAGTACTTC. Translated: CASSVLAGEKDGYEQYF. The rearrangement links TRBV5-1 to TRBJ2-7; 10 bases agree with TRBD2. There are 17 residues in the CDR3. Trimming took 4 bases from V and 4 from J; bases not matched to a gene: 14. Germline V lookup: CDR1 SGHRS, CDR2 YFSETQ.

Notes on this clonotype: This could be a read error, since a much larger clone is one nucleotide away. The rearrangement links TRBV6-2 or TRBV6-3 to TRBJ1-2; no firm D call. The CDR3 is 12 amino acids. V lost 5 bases to trimming and J lost 4 bases, with 8 bases between them. The germline CDR1 and CDR2 sequences are MNHEY and SVGEGT. The CDR3: CASSHGSYGYTF. CDR3 DNA sequence: TGTGCCAGCAGTCACGGGAGCTATGGCTACACCTTC.

The chain is built from TRBV20-1 and TRBJ1-2; no definite D call. The CDR3 runs to 13 residues. Germline V CDR1 and CDR2: DFQATT, SNEGSKA (reference sequence). V was shortened by 6 bases and J by 3 bases, with 14 bases between the two germline ends. Here the CDR3 reads CSARTHTYYGYTF. In DNA, the CDR3 is TGCAGTGCAAGGACTCATACCTACTATGGCTACACCTTC.

This chain joins TRBV4-2 and TRBJ2-1; 8 nucleotides match TRBD1. This CDR3 spans 16 amino acids. J gave up 5 bases and V 2 bases, and 8 bases lay outside the gene matches. Germline assignment: CDR1 LGHNA and CDR2 YNFKEQ. The CDR3 loop reads CASSQPDRGGNNEQFF. CDR3 nucleotides: TGTGCCAGCAGCCAACCCGACAGGGGTGGGAACAATGAGCAGTTCTTC.

In this sample, this clonotype turned up a few times. The chain couples TRBV29-1 to TRBJ2-5; TRBD2 matches at 7 bases. This CDR3 contains 14 residues. Germline V gene sequence: CDR1 SQVTM, CDR2 ANQGSEA. Trimming took 4 bases from V and 0 from J; bases not matched to a gene: 5. DNA for the CDR3: TGCAGCGTTGTAAGGCGGGGGTACCAAGAGACCCAGTACTTC. This translates into CSVVRRGYQETQYF.

This clonotype has a handful of counts. This rearrangement joins TRBV11-2 to TRBJ2-1; D not resolved. Germline CDR1 is SGHAT and CDR2 is FQNNGV. Trimming removed 2 bases from V and 8 bases from J, with 13 bases in between. The CDR3 has 14 residues. Here the CDR3 DNA reads TGTGCCAGCAGCTTACTCTTAGAGGAACATGAGCAGTTCTTC. Translating it yields CASSLLLEEHEQFF. Drawing the rest from reference TRBV11-2 and TRBJ2-1, the complete variable domain is EAGVAQSPRYKIIEKRQSVAFWCNPISGHATLYWYQQILGQGPKLLIQFQNNGVVDDSQLPKDRFSAERLKGVDSTLKIQPAKLEDSAVYLCASSLLLEEHEQFFGPGTRLTVL.